The 13 T cell receptor beta chains presented below share a single source sample, sequenced in a study of Ad26.COV2.S vaccination and SARS-CoV-2 variants. The treatment was: some 20 received Ad26.COV2.S at low or high dose, single or two shots; 5 received placebo; per-sample allocation not given. Specimens were obtained on day 63 following the first vaccine or placebo injection. Generated by immunoSEQ multiplex PCR, the TCRdb table keeps only in-frame clones and is missing some. The sample contains some 390,000 clones, around 91% of which appear only once. The source material was peripheral blood, sampled in a trial of Ad26.COV2.S vaccine versus placebo. Every receptor here comes from a person between 18 and 65 years old who received the Ad26.COV2.S COVID-19 vaccine or a placebo.

The chain has TRBV6-1 and TRBJ2-3; no clear D. Per germline, CDR1 MNHNS and CDR2 SASEGT. This CDR3 contains 15 residues. Trimming pared 3 bases from V and 0 bases from J, leaving 10 bases between. CDR3 protein: CASSDSPSSTDTQYF. CDR3 DNA sequence: TGTGCCAGCAGTGATAGCCCGAGTAGCACAGATACGCAGTATTTT.

The chain couples TRBV7-8 to TRBJ2-5; D may be TRBD2 (6 bases). The CDR3 spans 15 residues. Trimming took off 5 bases at V and 2 bases at J, with 15 bases between the two ends. Germline CDR1 reads SGHVS; CDR2 reads FQNEAQ. The CDR3 region has the DNA TGTGCCAGCAGCCCGACGACTAGACGACAAGAGACCCAGTACTTC. Its protein product is CASSPTTRRQETQYF.

CDR3 protein: CASSLGHLGSSYNEQFF. The DNA of the CDR3 is TGTGCCAGCAGCTTAGGTCATCTAGGAAGCTCCTACAATGAGCAGTTCTTC. The chain combines TRBV13 with TRBJ2-1; D remains unclear. The V gene's germline CDR1 is PRHDT and CDR2 FYEKMQ (reference sequence). V was pared by 0 bases and J by 0 bases, with 12 bases between. The CDR3 has 17 amino acids.

V is TRBV11-2 and J is TRBJ2-6; TRBD1 might be the D (5 bases). V lost 5 bases and J 0 bases, leaving 14 bases between the germline ends. There are 17 residues in the CDR3. Germline values: CDR1 SGHAT, CDR2 FQNNGV. CDR3 in amino acids: CASSLRRDSSGANVLTF. The CDR3 nucleotides are TGTGCCAGCAGCCTACGACGAGACAGCTCTGGGGCCAACGTCCTGACTTTC.

The chain is built from TRBV7-9 and TRBJ2-7; TRBD1 matches 10 bases. The V and J ends lost 6 bases and 2 bases, in that order; junction bases with no gene match: 4. Germline assignment: CDR1 SEHNR and CDR2 FQNEAQ (reference sequence). There are 14 residues in the CDR3. In nucleotides, the CDR3 is TGTGCCAGCAGACCGGGACAGGGGACCTACGAGCAGTACTTC. Translated: CASRPGQGTYEQYF.

On this clone: The sample carries other DNA sequences with the same CDR3. V is TRBV7-9 and J is TRBJ1-1; D is ambiguous. From germline, CDR1 is SEHNR and CDR2 FQNEAQ (reference sequence). Trimming took 5 bases from V and 1 from J, leaving 8 bases between them. The CDR3 loop spans 13 amino acids. The CDR3 DNA follows: TGTGCCAGCAGCCTTGATCCGAACACTGAAGCTTTCTTT. It yields the protein CASSLDPNTEAFF.

CDR3: CASSPDGGEPYEQYF. Written as DNA, the CDR3 is TGCGCCAGCAGCCCGGACGGGGGGGAACCCTACGAGCAGTACTTC. The chain has TRBV4-1 and TRBJ2-7; the match to TRBD2 covers 8 bases. The germline V gene has CDR1 MGHRA and CDR2 YSYEKL. The CDR3 extends over 15 amino acids. The trim removed 4 bases at V and 2 bases at J, leaving 7 bases unmatched.

The V gene is TRBV2, the J gene TRBJ2-1, with 11 positions matching TRBD2. The CDR3 runs 13 residues. J was trimmed by 5 bases and V by 8 bases; bases with no gene match: 2. Germline V gives CDR1 SNHLY, CDR2 FYNNEI. For the CDR3, the DNA is TGTGCCAGCGGGACTAGCGGACACAATGAGCAGTTCTTC. It yields the protein CASGTSGHNEQFF. The entire variable domain, with the rest obtained from reference TRBV2 and TRBJ2-1, is as follows: EPEVTQTPSHQVTQMGQEVILRCVPISNHLYFYWYRQILGQKVEFLVSFYNNEISEKSEIFDDQFSVERPDGSNFTLKIRSTKLEDSAMYFCASGTSGHNEQFFGPGTRLTVL.

The genes are TRBV7-3 and TRBJ2-7; D is perhaps TRBD2 (5 bases). The CDR3 totals 15 residues. CDR1 and CDR2 from the germline V gene are SGHTA and FQGTGA. With 0 bases removed from V and 1 base from J, the gap between germline ends came to 10 bases. CDR3 DNA: TGTGCCAGCAGCTTAACGGGAGATGAATCCTACGAGCAGTACTTC. This codes for CASSLTGDESYEQYF.

This clone was detected only once. The chain combines TRBV12-5 with TRBJ2-7; a weak D match, TRBD2 (5 bases). Germline V gene lookup returns CDR1 LGHNT and CDR2 FRNRAP. The V gene lost 7 bases and the J gene lost 0 bases, with 13 bases spanning the gap. The CDR3 is 14 residues long. CDR3 residues: CASERGGFSYEQYF. The CDR3 bases are TGTGCTAGTGAGAGAGGAGGATTCTCCTACGAGCAGTACTTC.

V gene TRBV19 combines with J gene TRBJ1-5; 9 nucleotides agree with TRBD1. From germline, CDR1 is LNHDA and CDR2 SQIVND (reference sequence). This CDR3 comprises 16 residues. The V and J ends lost 5 bases and 4 bases, in that order; junction bases with no gene match: 9. CDR3 in DNA: TGTGCCAGTAGTCCAGGGGGACAGGGAAGGAATCAGCCCCAGCATTTT. Translation: CASSPGGQGRNQPQHF.

This clone was counted a single time. V is TRBV7-2 and J is TRBJ2-5; D perhaps matches TRBD1 (5 bases). Per the germline V gene, CDR1 is SGHTA and CDR2 is FQGNSA. There are 15 residues in the CDR3. Trimming left V 0 bases short and J 4 bases short, with 12 bases between. The DNA of the CDR3 is TGTGCCAGCAGCTTAGCGACGGCAGGGCGAGAGACCCAGTACTTC. This gives the protein CASSLATAGRETQYF.

This rearrangement joins TRBV5-1 to TRBJ1-2; D is uncertain. Germline CDR1 reads SGHRS; CDR2 reads YFSETQ. Trimming removed 0 bases from V and 7 bases from J, with 13 bases in between. CDR3 size: 14 residues. This CDR3 is CASSLAGGPAGYTF. The CDR3 DNA follows: TGCGCCAGCAGCTTGGCCGGTGGACCCGCTGGCTACACCTTC.